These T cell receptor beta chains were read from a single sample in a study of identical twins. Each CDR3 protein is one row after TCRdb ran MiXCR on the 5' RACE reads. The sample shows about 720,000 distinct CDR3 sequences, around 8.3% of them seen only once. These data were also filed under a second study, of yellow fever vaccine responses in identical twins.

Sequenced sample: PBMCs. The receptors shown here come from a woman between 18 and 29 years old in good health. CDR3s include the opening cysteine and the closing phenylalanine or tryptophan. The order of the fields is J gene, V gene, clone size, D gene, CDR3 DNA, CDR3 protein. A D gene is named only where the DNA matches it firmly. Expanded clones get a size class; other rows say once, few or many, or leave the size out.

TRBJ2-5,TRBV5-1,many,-,TGCGCCAGCAGTTATAACTTAGGGCAAGAGACCCAGTACTTC,CASSYNLGQETQYF
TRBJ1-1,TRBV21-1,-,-,TGTGCCAGCAGCTCAACGACCCGGGACAGGGTCTGGAACACTGAAGCTTTCTTT,CASSSTTRDRVWNTEAFF
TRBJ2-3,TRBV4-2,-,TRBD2,TGTGCCAGCAGCCAACCTATAGCGGGAGGGAATGCAGATACGCAGTATTTT,CASSQPIAGGNADTQYF
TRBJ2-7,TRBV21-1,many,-,TGTGCCAGCAGCAAAGTAGGAACAGATAGAATCTACGAGCAGTACTTC,CASSKVGTDRIYEQYF
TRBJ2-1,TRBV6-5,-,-,TGTGCCAGCAGTTTTCTCCAGTACCAGTTCTTC,CASSFLQYQFF
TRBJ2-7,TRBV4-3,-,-,TGCGCCAGCAGCCAAGTCGCAGGGGTCTCCTACGAGCAGTACTTC,CASSQVAGVSYEQYF
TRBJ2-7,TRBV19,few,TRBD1,TGTGCCAGTAGTAGGGACAGCGGTACCTCCTACGAGCAGTACTTC,CASSRDSGTSYEQYF
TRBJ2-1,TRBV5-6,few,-,TGTGCCAGCAGCTTAGAGTTAGGGGCTAATGAGCAGTTCTTC,CASSLELGANEQFF
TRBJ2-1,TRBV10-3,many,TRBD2,TGTGCCATCAGTGGGACTAGCTCCTACAATGAGCAGTTCTTC,CAISGTSSYNEQFF
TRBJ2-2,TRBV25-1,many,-,TGTGCCAGCTTAGGTCCCGGGGGTAGGCAGCTGAACACCGGGGAGCTGTTTTTT,CASLGPGGRQLNTGELFF
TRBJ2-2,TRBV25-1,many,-,TGTGCCAGCAGTGACAGGACTAAAAACACCGGGGAGCTGTTTTTT,CASSDRTKNTGELFF
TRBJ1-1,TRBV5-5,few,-,TGTGCCAGCAGCTCCGTCGCGGGTTGGAACACTGAAGCTTTCTTT,CASSSVAGWNTEAFF
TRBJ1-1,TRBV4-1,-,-,TGCGCCAGCAGCCAAGCTGGGCGGGGTGGCAACACTGAAGCTTTCTTT,CASSQAGRGGNTEAFF
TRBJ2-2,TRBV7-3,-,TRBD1,TGTGCCAGCAGCCAGACAGGGGGCACCGGGGAGCTGTTTTTT,CASSQTGGTGELFF
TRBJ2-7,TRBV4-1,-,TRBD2,TGCGCCAGCAGCCAAGTTGCGGGAGTCGCCTACGAGCAGTACTTC,CASSQVAGVAYEQYF
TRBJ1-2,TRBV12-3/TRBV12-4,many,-,TGTGCCAGCAGTCCTGACCCTTATGGCTACACCTTC,CASSPDPYGYTF
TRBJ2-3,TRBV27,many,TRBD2,TGTGCCAGCAGTCGGTCAGGGACTAGCGGGGGGGTCGGGTATGCAGATACGCAGTATTTT,CASSRSGTSGGVGYADTQYF
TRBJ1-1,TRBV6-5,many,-,TGTGCCAGCAGTTACCAGGGGCTAACGGGAGCTTTCTTT,CASSYQGLTGAFF
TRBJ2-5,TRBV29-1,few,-,TGCAGCGTTGGAATGGACGGGGGCGAGACCCAGTACTTC,CSVGMDGGETQYF
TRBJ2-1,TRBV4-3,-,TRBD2,TGCGCCAGCAGCCAAGATGGAGGACTAGCGGGAGGGCCGATCAATGAGCAGTTCTTC,CASSQDGGLAGGPINEQFF
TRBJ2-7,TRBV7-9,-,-,TGTGCCAGCAGCTTCATTCAGGGGTCTGAGCAGTACTTC,CASSFIQGSEQYF
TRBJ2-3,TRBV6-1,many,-,TGTGCCAGCAGTGAAGCTACAGGTAGCACAGATACGCAGTATTTT,CASSEATGSTDTQYF
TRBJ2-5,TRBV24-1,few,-,TGTGCCACCAGTGATTTGGGGGAGTCCCAGTACTTC,CATSDLGESQYF
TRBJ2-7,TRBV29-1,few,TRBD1,TGCAGCGCCGGGACAGACTACGAGCAGTACTTC,CSAGTDYEQYF
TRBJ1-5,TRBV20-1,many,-,TGCAGTGCGTCGATCGACGTACGTAGCAATCAGCCCCAGCATTTT,CSASIDVRSNQPQHF
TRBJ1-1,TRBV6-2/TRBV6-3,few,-,TGTGCCAGCAGTTACTCGTCAGCCAGGGTGGTGGCAACTGAAGCTTTCTTT,CASSYSSARVVATEAFF
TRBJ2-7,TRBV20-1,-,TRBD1,TGCAGTGCTTTCTCCGGGACAGGGATACCTTACGAGCAGTACTTC,CSAFSGTGIPYEQYF
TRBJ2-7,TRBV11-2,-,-,TGTGCCAGCAGCTGGGAAAGGGACGTGGGCCACGAGCAGTACTTC,CASSWERDVGHEQYF
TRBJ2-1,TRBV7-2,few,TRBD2,TGTGCCAGCAGCTTACCGACTAGCTTCAATGAGCAGTTCTTC,CASSLPTSFNEQFF
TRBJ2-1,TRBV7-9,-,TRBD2,TGTGCCAGCAGCTTTGGGACTAGCGGGTTTGATGAGCAGTTCTTC,CASSFGTSGFDEQFF
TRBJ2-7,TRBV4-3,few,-,TGCGCCAGCAGCCAACTGCCACAGATGGGCGAGCAGTACTTC,CASSQLPQMGEQYF
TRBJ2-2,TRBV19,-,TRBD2,TGTGCCAGTAGTATCGGCGGGAGGGGGACCGGGGAGCTGTTTTTT,CASSIGGRGTGELFF
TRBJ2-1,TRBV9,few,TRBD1,TGTGCCAGCAGCGTAGAGGTCAGGGGGTCCCACAATGAGCAGTTCTTC,CASSVEVRGSHNEQFF
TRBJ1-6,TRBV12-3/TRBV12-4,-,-,TGTGCCAGCAGTTTAAGCGCCTGGCCTAATTCACCCCTCCACTTT,CASSLSAWPNSPLHF
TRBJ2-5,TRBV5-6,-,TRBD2,TGTGCCAGCAGCCGGATGGGACTAGCGGGCCTACAAGAGACCCAGTACTTC,CASSRMGLAGLQETQYF
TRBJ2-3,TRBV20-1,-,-,TGCAGTGCTAGTTTGGGAGCGGAGAGCACAGATACGCAGTATTTT,CSASLGAESTDTQYF
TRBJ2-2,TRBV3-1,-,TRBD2,TGTGCCAGCAGCCAGGGCAAAGCGGGGAGCGGGGAGCTGTTTTTT,CASSQGKAGSGELFF
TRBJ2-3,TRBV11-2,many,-,TGTGCCAGCAGCCCCCCAACAACAGGGATAGTTGGCACAGATACGCAGTATTTT,CASSPPTTGIVGTDTQYF
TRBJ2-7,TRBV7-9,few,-,TGTGCCAGCAGCTTAATATCCGTCCACGAGCAGTACTTC,CASSLISVHEQYF
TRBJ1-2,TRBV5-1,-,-,TGCGCCAGCAGCCCGGGGACCGGCCGCAGGGGTTATGGCTACACCTTC,CASSPGTGRRGYGYTF
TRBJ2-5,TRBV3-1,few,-,TGTGCCAGCAGCCAAGTAAGAGTTGGGGAGACCCAGTACTTC,CASSQVRVGETQYF
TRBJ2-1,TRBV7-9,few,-,TGTGCCAGCAGCCGGGACAATGGGGAGCAGTTCTTC,CASSRDNGEQFF
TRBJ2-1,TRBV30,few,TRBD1,TGTGCCTGGACCCCGATAGGGACAGCCTACAATGAGCAGTTCTTC,CAWTPIGTAYNEQFF
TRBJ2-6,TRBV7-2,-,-,TGTGCCAGCAGCCCTCGGCAGGGAGGTGGGGCCAACGTCCTGACTTTC,CASSPRQGGGANVLTF
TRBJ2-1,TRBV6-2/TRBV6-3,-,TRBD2,TGTGCCAGCAGTTCGAACGAACTAGCGGGAGCTTACAATGAGCAGTTCTTC,CASSSNELAGAYNEQFF
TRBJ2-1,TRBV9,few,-,TGTGCCAGCAGCCAAACAGGGAGCACCTACAATGAGCAGTTCTTC,CASSQTGSTYNEQFF
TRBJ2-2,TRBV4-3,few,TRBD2,TGCGCCAGCAGCCCCCGGGAGGGTACCACCGGGGAGCTGTTTTTT,CASSPREGTTGELFF
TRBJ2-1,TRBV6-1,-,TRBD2,TGTGCCAGTTACCCGACTAGCGAGGGGGGGAGGGATGAGCAGTTCTTC,CASYPTSEGGRDEQFF